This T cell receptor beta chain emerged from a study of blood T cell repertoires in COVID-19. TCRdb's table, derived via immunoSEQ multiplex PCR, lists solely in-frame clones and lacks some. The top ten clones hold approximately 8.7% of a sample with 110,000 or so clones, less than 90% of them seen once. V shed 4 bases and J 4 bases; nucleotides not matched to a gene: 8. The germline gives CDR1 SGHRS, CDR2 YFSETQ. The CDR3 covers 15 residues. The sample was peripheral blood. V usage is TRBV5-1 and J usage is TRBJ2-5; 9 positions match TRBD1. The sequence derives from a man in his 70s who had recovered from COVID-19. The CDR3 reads CASSPYRGLGETQYF. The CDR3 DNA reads TGCGCCAGCAGCCCCTACAGGGGGCTTGGAGAGACCCAGTACTTC.